These T cell receptor beta chains were read from a single sample in a study of blood T cell repertoires in COVID-19. Only in-frame clones appear in the TCRdb table, and some are missing; sequencing was by immunoSEQ multiplex PCR. The sample lists roughly 480,000 clones, 85% to 90% occurring once. Sequencing used peripheral blood. These receptors originate from a man aged 18-30 years with COVID-19, enrolled during active disease. The conserved cysteine and the conserved F or W are not part of the CDR3 here. The order of the fields is CDR3 length, V gene, D gene, CDR3 protein. A D gene is named only where the DNA matches it firmly.

>12|TRBV25-1|NA
ASSDPRGSYEQY
>13|TRBV5-1|TRBD1
ASSLTGDSQETQY
>13|TRBV14|TRBD2
ASSATSGVADTQY
>12|TRBV10-3|TRBD2
AIALADTTDTQY
>13|TRBV19|NA
ASSIPGGLNEKLF
>16|TRBV10-2|NA
ASDPGIRSPSSYNEQF
>11|TRBV29-1|TRBD1
SVGWTGENIQY
>17|TRBV4-1|TRBD2
ASSRIAGGRVSGANVLT
>13|TRBV6-6|TRBD1
ASSYPPGQGSEAF
>13|TRBV4-2|NA
ASSQQRVGYNEQF
>14|TRBV5-1|NA
ASSSLFKGVGSEAF
>12|TRBV6-5|TRBD2
ASMLAGFADTQY
>13|TRBV7-2|TRBD2
ASSFSRTRMDTQY
>15|TRBV3-1/TRBV3-2|TRBD1
ASSPVSRGTGEYEQY
>15|TRBV29-1|TRBD2
SVEDPGTSGIKETQY
>13|TRBV5-8|TRBD2
ASSPGTSGSNEQF
>13|TRBV29-1|TRBD1
SVEDEGQQGYEQY
>12|TRBV7-9|TRBD1
ASSYPGQGAEAF
>13|TRBV7-8|TRBD2
ASSPIAGGSETQY
>14|TRBV19|NA
ASSMGWGVNIDEQF
>14|TRBV5-1|TRBD1
ASSLQFGQGRNGYT
>12|TRBV3-1/TRBV3-2|NA
ASSQDYMNEKLF
>12|TRBV2|TRBD1
ASTRDRDLGGYT
>13|TRBV3-1/TRBV3-2|NA
ASSYQAGLNYGYT
>14|TRBV11-2|TRBD2
ASSQAAGGPIETQY
>15|TRBV4-2|TRBD2
ASSQDWAGGPTDTQY
>13|TRBV3-1/TRBV3-2|TRBD1
ASRIADRGGETQY
>16|TRBV4-1|TRBD2
ASSPRPRLAVNTGELF
>14|TRBV4-1|NA
ASSQMGTGPSYEQY
>10|TRBV9|NA
ASSDYGNEAF
>14|TRBV27|NA
ASSLNLRGGTGELF
>14|TRBV9|NA
ASSVGAGTSTDTQY
>13|TRBV10-1|NA
ASSEPRTANYGYT
>13|TRBV6-4|NA
ASSGAAASYNEQF
>16|TRBV5-1|NA
ASSLGSARESSYNEQF
>14|TRBV7-9|TRBD2
ASSLTGLPHLYEQY
>16|TRBV6-8|NA
ASSAPARLPSSYNEQF
>15|TRBV12-5|NA
ASGLWGVTAFLGEQF
>14|TRBV6-4|TRBD1
ASSDSAQGINYGYT
>13|TRBV5-1|NA
ASSERDSIRLEQY
>11|TRBV5-1|NA
ASSVGVQETQY
>12|TRBV6-5|NA
ASSLDYLTDTQY
>10|TRBV12-3/TRBV12-4|NA
ASSLRGEKLF
>13|TRBV24-1|TRBD2
ATSDSRTSGYEQY
>13|TRBV2|NA
ASTMTGHANEKLF
>14|TRBV5-1|TRBD1
ASSLSGGTSNTEAF
>14|TRBV18|TRBD2
ASSPAPSGRVDEQF
>13|TRBV6-2/TRBV6-3|NA
ASSQDSPLSYEQY
>15|TRBV3-1/TRBV3-2|TRBD2
ASSYRVASGSLETQY
>14|TRBV19|NA
ASREGSRTTTGELF
>13|TRBV9|NA
ASSVGYREGYGYT
>12|TRBV5-1|TRBD2
ASSLAASGNEQF
>15|TRBV19|TRBD1
ASSIVSGTGGYNEQF
>10|TRBV5-4|NA
ASSWPGETQY
>14|TRBV4-1|TRBD1
ASSQIRTGASGGYT
>14|TRBV6-7|NA
ASSLPPSTGRTEAF
>11|TRBV7-2|TRBD1
ASSMTGHYGYT
>12|TRBV19|NA
ASSISGLNTEAF
>13|TRBV5-6|TRBD1
ASSLPGQGAYIQY
>10|TRBV7-9|NA
ASSQAFGELF